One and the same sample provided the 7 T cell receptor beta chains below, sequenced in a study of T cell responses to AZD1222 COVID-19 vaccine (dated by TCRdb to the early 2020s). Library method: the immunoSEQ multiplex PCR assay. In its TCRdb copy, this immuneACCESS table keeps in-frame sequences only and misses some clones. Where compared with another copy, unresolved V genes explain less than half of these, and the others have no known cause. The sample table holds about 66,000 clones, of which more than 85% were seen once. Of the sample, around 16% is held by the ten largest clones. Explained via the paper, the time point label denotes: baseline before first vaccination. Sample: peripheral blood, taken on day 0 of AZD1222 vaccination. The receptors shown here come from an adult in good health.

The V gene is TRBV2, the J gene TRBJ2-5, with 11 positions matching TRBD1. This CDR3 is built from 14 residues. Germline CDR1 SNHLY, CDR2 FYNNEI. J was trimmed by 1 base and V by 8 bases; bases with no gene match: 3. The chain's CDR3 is CASYGTGGQETQYF. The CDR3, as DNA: TGTGCCAGCTACGGGACAGGGGGCCAAGAGACCCAGTACTTC.

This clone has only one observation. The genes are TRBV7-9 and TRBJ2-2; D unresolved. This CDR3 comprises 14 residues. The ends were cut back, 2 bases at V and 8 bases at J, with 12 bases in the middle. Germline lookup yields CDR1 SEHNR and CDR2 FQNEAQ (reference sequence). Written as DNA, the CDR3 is TGTGCCAGCAGCTTACCATGGGCCCCAGGGGAGCTGTTTTTT. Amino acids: CASSLPWAPGELFF.

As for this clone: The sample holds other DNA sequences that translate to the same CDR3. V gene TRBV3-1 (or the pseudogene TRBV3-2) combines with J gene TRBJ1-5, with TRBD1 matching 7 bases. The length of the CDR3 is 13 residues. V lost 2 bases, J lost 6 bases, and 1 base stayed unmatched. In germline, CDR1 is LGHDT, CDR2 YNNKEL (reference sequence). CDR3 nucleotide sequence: TGTGCCAGCAGCCAATCAGGGGGTCAGCCCCAGCATTTT. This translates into CASSQSGGQPQHF.

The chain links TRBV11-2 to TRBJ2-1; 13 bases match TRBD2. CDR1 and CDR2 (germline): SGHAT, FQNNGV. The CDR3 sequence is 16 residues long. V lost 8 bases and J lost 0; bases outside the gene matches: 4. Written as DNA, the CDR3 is TGTGCCAGCCGGGGACTAGCGGGGACCTCCTACAATGAGCAGTTCTTC. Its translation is CASRGLAGTSYNEQFF.

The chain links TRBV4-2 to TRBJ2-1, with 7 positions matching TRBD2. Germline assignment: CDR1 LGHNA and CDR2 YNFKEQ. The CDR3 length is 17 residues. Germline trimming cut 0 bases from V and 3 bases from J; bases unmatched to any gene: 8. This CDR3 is CASSQEASGARYNEQFF. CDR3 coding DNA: TGTGCCAGCAGCCAAGAGGCCAGCGGGGCCCGCTACAATGAGCAGTTCTTC.

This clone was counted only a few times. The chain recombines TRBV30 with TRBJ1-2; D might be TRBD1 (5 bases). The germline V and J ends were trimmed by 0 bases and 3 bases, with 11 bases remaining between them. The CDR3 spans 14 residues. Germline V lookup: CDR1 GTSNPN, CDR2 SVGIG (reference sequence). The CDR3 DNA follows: TGTGCCTGGAGTGTACCCGGGGCGGACTATGGCTACACCTTC. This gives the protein CAWSVPGADYGYTF. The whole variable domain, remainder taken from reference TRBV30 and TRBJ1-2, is SQTIHQWPATLVQPVGSPLSLECTVEGTSNPNLYWYRQAAGRGLQLLFYSVGIGQISSEVPQNLSASRPQDRQFILSSKKLLLSDSGFYLCAWSVPGADYGYTFGSGTRLTVV.

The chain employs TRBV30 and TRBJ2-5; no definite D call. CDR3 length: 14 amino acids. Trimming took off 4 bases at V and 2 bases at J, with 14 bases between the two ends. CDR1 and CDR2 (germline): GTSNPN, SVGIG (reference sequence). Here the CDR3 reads CAWTSPGTQETQYF. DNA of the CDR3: TGTGCCTGGACGTCACCGGGTACACAAGAGACCCAGTACTTC.